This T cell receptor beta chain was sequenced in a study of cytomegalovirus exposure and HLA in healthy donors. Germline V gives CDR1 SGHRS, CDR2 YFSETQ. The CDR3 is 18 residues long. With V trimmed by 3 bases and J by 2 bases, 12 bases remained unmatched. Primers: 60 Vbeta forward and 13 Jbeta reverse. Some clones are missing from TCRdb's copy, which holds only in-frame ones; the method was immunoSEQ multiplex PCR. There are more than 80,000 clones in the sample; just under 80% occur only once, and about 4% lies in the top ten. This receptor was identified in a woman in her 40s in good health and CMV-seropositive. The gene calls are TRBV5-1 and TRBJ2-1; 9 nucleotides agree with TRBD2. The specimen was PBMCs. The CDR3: CASSSRGTSIRTYNEQFF. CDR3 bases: TGCGCCAGCAGCTCCCGGGGGACTAGCATCAGAACCTACAATGAGCAGTTCTTC.